This paragraph covers one T cell receptor (beta chain) sequence. Its cognate antigen is unknown. The data were taken from a study of blood T cells in healthy people across ages. Sample-barcoded 5' priming and a J-beta primer mix drove a second PCR of roughly 7 to 11 cycles. TCRdb re-called the 5' RACE reads through MiXCR, storing one row per CDR3 protein. Of more than 500,000 distinct CDR3 sequences in the sample, approximately 25% were seen once. The study, taken as a whole, reports: Per million T cells, TCR beta diversity dropped roughly linearly as age increased.

The CDR3 length is 16 residues. The V segment lost 0 bases and the J segment 6 bases; nucleotides outside the gene matches: 10. The germline V gene has CDR1 SGHRS and CDR2 YFSETQ. This clonotype was obtained from a woman in her 70s in good health. The gene calls are TRBV5-1 and TRBJ2-3; TRBD2 matches at 7 bases. The sequencing input was blood. This CDR3 reads CASSLARLAVADTQYF. Here the CDR3 DNA reads TGCGCCAGCAGCTTGGCCCGACTAGCAGTGGCCGATACGCAGTATTTT.